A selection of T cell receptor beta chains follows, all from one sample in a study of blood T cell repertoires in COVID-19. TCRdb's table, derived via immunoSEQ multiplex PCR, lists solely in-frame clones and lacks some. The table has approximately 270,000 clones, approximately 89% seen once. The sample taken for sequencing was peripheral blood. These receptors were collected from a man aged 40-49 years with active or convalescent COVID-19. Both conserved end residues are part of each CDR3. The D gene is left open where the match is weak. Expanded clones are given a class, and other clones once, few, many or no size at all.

CDR3nt: TGTGCCATCACTTACAGGGGATTCACTGAAGCTTTCTTT
CDR3aa: CAITYRGFTEAFF
d_gene: TRBD1
v_gene: TRBV10-3
j_gene: TRBJ1-1
abundance: -

CDR3nt: TGTGCCAGCAGTTTAACCGGAGGCGGAGGCGAAAAACTGTTTTTT
CDR3aa: CASSLTGGGGEKLFF
d_gene: -
v_gene: TRBV27
j_gene: TRBJ1-4
abundance: few

CDR3nt: TGTGCCAGCAGCTTCCACCTGGGCAAACTGTTTTTT
CDR3aa: CASSFHLGKLFF
d_gene: -
v_gene: TRBV5-6
j_gene: TRBJ1-4
abundance: -

CDR3nt: TGTGCCAGCAACCTAGACAGGGGGAAAGCTAATGAAAAACTGTTTTTT
CDR3aa: CASNLDRGKANEKLFF
d_gene: TRBD1
v_gene: TRBV6-4
j_gene: TRBJ1-4
abundance: few

CDR3nt: TGTGCCAGCAGTTTCACAGGGGTAGTCATATATTTT
CDR3aa: CASSFTGVVIYF
d_gene: TRBD1
v_gene: TRBV12-3/TRBV12-4
j_gene: TRBJ1-3
abundance: -

CDR3nt: TGTGCCAGCAGCTCGGGACTTCCTGACTACGAGCAGTACTTC
CDR3aa: CASSSGLPDYEQYF
d_gene: -
v_gene: TRBV7-2
j_gene: TRBJ2-7
abundance: -

CDR3nt: TGTGCCAGCAGTCGGGACACCCAAGAGACCCAGTACTTC
CDR3aa: CASSRDTQETQYF
d_gene: -
v_gene: TRBV2
j_gene: TRBJ2-5
abundance: once

CDR3nt: TGTGCCAGCAGCTTTGGGGGGGACAGGGCGTATGGCTACACCTTC
CDR3aa: CASSFGGDRAYGYTF
d_gene: TRBD1
v_gene: TRBV5-4
j_gene: TRBJ1-2
abundance: -

CDR3nt: TGTGCCAGCAGCTTCGGTTTTCCTACAACTAATGAAAAACTGTTTTTT
CDR3aa: CASSFGFPTTNEKLFF
d_gene: -
v_gene: TRBV5-6
j_gene: TRBJ1-4
abundance: -

CDR3nt: TGTGCCTGGAACCTTTTCCCAGGGCATTCACCCCTCCACTTT
CDR3aa: CAWNLFPGHSPLHF
d_gene: -
v_gene: TRBV30
j_gene: TRBJ1-6
abundance: -

CDR3nt: TGTGCCAGCAGTGAACGCGGGGGGCACTATGGCTACACCTTC
CDR3aa: CASSERGGHYGYTF
d_gene: -
v_gene: TRBV6-1
j_gene: TRBJ1-2
abundance: -